This T cell receptor beta chain was profiled in a study of T cell responses to AZD1222 COVID-19 vaccine. Findings of the study overall: Targets within unmutated variant regions were reportedly found for nearly half of spike-specific TCRs. Donors skewed white British and female; clonal diversity was possibly underestimated. Spike-specific TCR breadth rose after two AZD1222 doses, and depth rose as well.

In germline, CDR1 is SGHRS, CDR2 YFSETQ. The V end was cut by 0 bases, the J end by 10 bases, with 11 bases between. This CDR3 comprises 14 residues. This clone appeared a few times. Its target is not known. Profiled with immunoSEQ multiplex PCR; TCRdb holds only in-frame clones, not every one. This table has approximately 84,000 clones, roughly nine tenths appearing once. The receptor was derived from an adult in good health. The chain carries TRBV5-1 and TRBJ1-6; D not certain. This specimen consisted of peripheral blood, obtained on day 0 of AZD1222 vaccination. CDR3 protein: CASSLEGLDSPLHF. CDR3 sequence (DNA): TGCGCCAGCAGCTTGGAGGGTCTTGACTCACCCCTCCACTTT. The whole variable domain, remainder taken from reference TRBV5-1 and TRBJ1-6, is KAGVTQTPRYLIKTRGQQVTLSCSPISGHRSVSWYQQTPGQGLQFLFEYFSETQRNKGNFPGRFSGRQFSNSRSEMNVSTLELGDSALYLCASSLEGLDSPLHFGNGTRLTVT.